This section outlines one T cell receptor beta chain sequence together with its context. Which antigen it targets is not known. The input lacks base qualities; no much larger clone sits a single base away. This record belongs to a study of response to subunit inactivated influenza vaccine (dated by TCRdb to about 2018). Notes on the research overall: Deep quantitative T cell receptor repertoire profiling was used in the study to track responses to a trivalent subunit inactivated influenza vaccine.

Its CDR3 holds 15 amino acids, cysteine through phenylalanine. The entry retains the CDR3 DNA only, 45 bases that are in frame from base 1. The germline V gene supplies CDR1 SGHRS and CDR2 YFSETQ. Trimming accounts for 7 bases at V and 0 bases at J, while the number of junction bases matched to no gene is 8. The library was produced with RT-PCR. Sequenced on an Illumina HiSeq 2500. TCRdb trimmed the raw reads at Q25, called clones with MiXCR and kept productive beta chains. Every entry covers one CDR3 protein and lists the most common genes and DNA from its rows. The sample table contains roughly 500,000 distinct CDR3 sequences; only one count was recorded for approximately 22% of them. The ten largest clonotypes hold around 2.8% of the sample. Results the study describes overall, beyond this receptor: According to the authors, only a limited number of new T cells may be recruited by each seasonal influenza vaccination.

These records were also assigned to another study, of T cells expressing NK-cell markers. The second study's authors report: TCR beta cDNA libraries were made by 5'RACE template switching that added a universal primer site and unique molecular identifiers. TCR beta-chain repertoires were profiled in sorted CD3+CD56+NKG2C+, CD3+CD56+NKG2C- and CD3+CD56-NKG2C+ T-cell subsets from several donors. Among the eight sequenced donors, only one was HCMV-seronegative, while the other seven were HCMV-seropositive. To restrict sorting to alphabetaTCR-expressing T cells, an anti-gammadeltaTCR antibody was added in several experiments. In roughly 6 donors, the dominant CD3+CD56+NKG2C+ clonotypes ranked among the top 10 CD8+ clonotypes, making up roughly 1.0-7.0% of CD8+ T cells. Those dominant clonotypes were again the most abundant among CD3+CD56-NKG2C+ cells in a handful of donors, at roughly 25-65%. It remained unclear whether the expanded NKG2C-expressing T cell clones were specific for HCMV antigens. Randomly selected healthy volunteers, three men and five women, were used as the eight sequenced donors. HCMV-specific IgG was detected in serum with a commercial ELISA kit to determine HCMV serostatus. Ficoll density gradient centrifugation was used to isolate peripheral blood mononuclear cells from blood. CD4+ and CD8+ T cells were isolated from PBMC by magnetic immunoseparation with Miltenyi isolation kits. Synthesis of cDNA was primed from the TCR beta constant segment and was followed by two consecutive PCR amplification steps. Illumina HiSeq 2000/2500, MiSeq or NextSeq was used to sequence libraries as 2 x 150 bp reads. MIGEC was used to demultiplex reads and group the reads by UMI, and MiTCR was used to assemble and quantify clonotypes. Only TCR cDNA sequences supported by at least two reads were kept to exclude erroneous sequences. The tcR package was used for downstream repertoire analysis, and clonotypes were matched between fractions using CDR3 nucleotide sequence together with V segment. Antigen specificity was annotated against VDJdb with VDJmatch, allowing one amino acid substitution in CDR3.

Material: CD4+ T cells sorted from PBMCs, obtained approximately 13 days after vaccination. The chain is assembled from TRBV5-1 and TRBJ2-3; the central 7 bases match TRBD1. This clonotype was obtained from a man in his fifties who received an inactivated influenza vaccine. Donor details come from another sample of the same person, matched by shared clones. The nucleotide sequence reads TGCGCCAGCCGACAGGGAGCCCATAGCACAGATACGCAGTATTTT. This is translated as CASRQGAHSTDTQYF.